What follows are 29 T cell receptor beta chains derived from one specimen sequenced in a study of shared clonotypes between healthy human individuals. Assay: immunoSEQ multiplex PCR; the TCRdb copy retains only in-frame clones and omits some. The sample includes under 1,100,000 clones, about four fifths seen only once; the top ten take 0.6% to 0.75%. Sample: memory CD4+ T cells from PBMCs. Noted subset: CD45RA-negative fraction. These receptors came from a man aged 18 to 35 in good health. Some clones in this sample may be carry-over from other donors' samples.

The chain recombines TRBV29-1 with TRBJ1-5; D is uncertain. The CDR3 is 14 residues long. Germline loops: CDR1 SQVTM, CDR2 ANQGSEA. The CDR3 DNA sequence: TGCAGAGTGCATAACAGAGGAAGCAATCAGCCCCAGCATTTT. Translation: CRVHNRGSNQPQHF.

The chain combines TRBV12-5 with TRBJ2-7; TRBD1 might be the D (6 bases). V was shortened by 0 bases and J by 0 bases, with 12 bases between the two germline ends. This CDR3 has 16 residues. CDR1 is LGHNT, CDR2 FRNRAP, per germline. CDR3 coding DNA: TGTGCTAGTGGTTTGGTACCGAGGGGGAGCTCCTACGAGCAGTACTTC. Translated, it gives CASGLVPRGSSYEQYF.

The chain couples TRBV28 to TRBJ1-5; maybe TRBD1 (5 bases). The germline CDR1 and CDR2 sequences are MDHEN and SYDVKM. V was trimmed by 8 bases and J by 5 bases, leaving 22 bases between them. The CDR3 consists of 16 residues. CDR3 sequence reads: CASSPGQGYAYQPQHF. CDR3 DNA: TGTGCCAGCTCCCCAGGGCAGGGTTATGCGTATCAGCCCCAGCATTTT.

The chain employs TRBV28 and TRBJ2-2, with no clear D. Per the germline V gene, CDR1 is MDHEN and CDR2 is SYDVKM. Trimming left V 4 bases short and J 10 bases short, with 7 bases between. CDR3 size: 11 residues. CDR3 DNA: TGTGCCAGCAGTTCCCCCCAGGAGCTGTTTTTT. The encoded protein is CASSSPQELFF.

To note about this clone: One base away lies a much larger clone, so this may be a sequencing read error. Other DNA sequences within the sample encode an identical CDR3. The chain uses TRBV5-1 and TRBJ2-1; no reliable D call. This CDR3 comprises 15 residues. Germline V gives CDR1 SGHRS, CDR2 YFSETQ. CDR3 DNA: TGCGCCAGCAGTTTGGGCACGAGCTCCTACAATGAGCAGTTCTTC. Translated, it gives CASSLGTSSYNEQFF.

CDR3 coding DNA: TGTGCCAGCAGGCCCCTGGGGGGGGGCACAGATACGCAGTATTTT. Its protein is CASRPLGGGTDTQYF. The chain combines TRBV28 with TRBJ2-3, with 7 positions matching TRBD2. The CDR3 spans 15 residues. V lost 6 bases, J lost 1 base, and 7 bases stayed unmatched. CDR1 is MDHEN and CDR2 is SYDVKM in the germline V gene. The entire variable domain, with the rest obtained from reference TRBV28 and TRBJ2-3, is as follows: DVKVTQSSRYLVKRTGEKVFLECVQDMDHENMFWYRQDPGLGLRLIYFSYDVKMKEKGDIPEGYSVSREKKERFSLILESASTNQTSMYLCASRPLGGGTDTQYFGPGTRLTVL.

This chain links TRBV28 with TRBJ2-7; TRBD2 aligns across 13 bases. V lost 10 bases and J lost 4; bases outside the gene matches: 25. The length of the CDR3 is 20 residues. Germline CDR1 is MDHEN and CDR2 is SYDVKM. Here the CDR3 reads CATKSNPGTAWTSGGYEQYF. CDR3 nucleotide sequence: TGTGCCACCAAATCCAACCCCGGGACAGCCTGGACTAGCGGGGGATACGAGCAGTACTTC.

This chain links TRBV27 with TRBJ2-7; D may be TRBD2 (5 bases). This CDR3 region has 15 residues. CDR1 and CDR2 from the germline V gene are MNHEY and SMNVEV (reference sequence). Trimming took off 5 bases at V and 2 bases at J, with 16 bases between the two ends. This CDR3 reads CASSRQARGTYEQYF. In DNA, the CDR3 is TGTGCCAGCAGTCGTCAAGCCCGGGGAACCTACGAGCAGTACTTC.

V and J are TRBV29-1 and TRBJ1-2; 9 bases fit TRBD1. Germline V gene data show CDR1 as SQVTM and CDR2 as ANQGSEA. Trimming removed 6 bases from V and 11 bases from J; junction bases left unmatched: 13. The CDR3 sequence is 13 residues long. CDR3 protein: CSVTTGGNSGYTF. Here the CDR3 DNA reads TGCAGCGTCACGACAGGGGGAAACTCGGGATACACCTTC.

This clone came up many times. The same CDR3 arises from other DNA sequences in this sample as well. CDR3 nucleotides: TGTGCCAGCAGCCAAGATCACGGGTCGTTGGACGAGCAGTACTTC. Its translation: CASSQDHGSLDEQYF. This chain connects TRBV4-2 to TRBJ2-7; D is ambiguous. CDR1 and CDR2 (germline): LGHNA, YNFKEQ. Trimming stripped 0 bases from V and 5 bases from J, with 14 bases between. The CDR3 runs to 15 residues.

The rearrangement links TRBV6-5 to TRBJ2-3; D remains ambiguous. V was shortened by 1 base and J by 1 base, with 6 bases between the two germline ends. Germline V lookup: CDR1 MNHEY, CDR2 SVGAGI. This CDR3 has 14 residues. CDR3 bases: TGTGCCAGCAGTTACTTCACAGGCACAGATACGCAGTATTTT. Its translation: CASSYFTGTDTQYF.

The chain has TRBV7-2 and TRBJ2-4; D assignment may be TRBD1 or TRBD2 (5 bases each). This CDR3 is 15 amino acids long. The germline CDR1 and CDR2 sequences are SGHTA and FQGNSA. The V gene lost 1 base and the J gene lost 8 bases, with 15 bases spanning the gap. The CDR3 region has the DNA TGTGCCAGCAGCTTAGACGGGCACGGGGCGGACATTCAGTACTTC. Translating gives CASSLDGHGADIQYF.

This clone occurred a few times. Other DNA sequences within the sample encode an identical CDR3. The chain couples TRBV6-6 to TRBJ1-2, with D uncertain. This CDR3 region has 14 residues. Germline lookup yields CDR1 MNHNY and CDR2 SVGAGI (reference sequence). V was pared by 0 bases and J by 1 base, with 6 bases between. DNA for the CDR3: TGTGCCAGCAGTTACTCGAAAGGTAACTATGGCTACACCTTC. Protein: CASSYSKGNYGYTF.

The J gene is TRBJ2-1, the V gene TRBV28; 9 positions agree with TRBD2. The trim removed 4 bases at V and 7 bases at J, leaving 11 bases unmatched. This CDR3 comprises 16 residues. CDR1 MDHEN and CDR2 SYDVKM come from the germline V gene. The CDR3 here is CASSSPAGGPGNEQFF. DNA of the CDR3: TGTGCCAGCAGTTCTCCGGCGGGAGGGCCCGGTAATGAGCAGTTCTTC.

The rearrangement links TRBV18 to TRBJ1-1; D ambiguous. Deletions cut 8 bases from V and 1 base from J, with 14 bases between. Looked up from germline, CDR1 is KGHSH and CDR2 is LQKENI. The CDR3 sequence is 14 residues long. The CDR3 nucleotides are TGTGCCAGCGGTCCCAACTTTGGGAACACTGAAGCTTTCTTT. Translating gives CASGPNFGNTEAFF. Complete variable domain (other parts from reference TRBV18 and TRBJ1-1): NAGVMQNPRHLVRRRGQEARLRCSPMKGHSHVYWYRQLPEEGLKFMVYLQKENIIDESGMPKERFSAEFPKEGPSILRIQQVVRGDSAAYFCASGPNFGNTEAFFGQGTRLTVV.

The chain employs TRBV6-5 and TRBJ2-6; D not certain. CDR3 length: 15 residues. Germline V gives CDR1 MNHEY, CDR2 SVGAGI. Between the trimmed V and J ends, which lost 0 bases and 6 bases, there was a span of 9 bases. CDR3 region: CASSYSGQPANVLTF. The CDR3 bases are TGTGCCAGCAGTTACTCCGGCCAGCCGGCCAACGTCCTGACTTTC.

This clone appeared once. This chain joins TRBV10-3 and TRBJ1-1; no definite D call. V lost 7 bases and J lost 7, with 16 bases in between. Germline values: CDR1 ENHRY, CDR2 SYGVKD. The CDR3 is 13 residues long. In DNA, the CDR3 is TGTGCCATCAATTCGGTCTCAGCGGGTGAAGCTTTCTTT. This codes for CAINSVSAGEAFF.

The chain is built from TRBV30 and TRBJ1-4, with D tentatively TRBD1 (6 bases). V lost 1 base, J lost 7 bases, and 13 bases lay in between. Germline V gives CDR1 GTSNPN, CDR2 SVGIG (reference sequence). The CDR3 runs 14 residues. Here the CDR3 DNA reads TGTGCCTGGAGTGCGGGGGCGAACGGTGAAAAACTGTTTTTT. Translated, it gives CAWSAGANGEKLFF.

Notes on this clone: This could be a read error, since a much larger clone is one nucleotide away. The rearrangement joins TRBV6-6 to TRBJ1-2; 10 bases match TRBD1. CDR1 is MNHNY, CDR2 SVGAGI, per germline (reference sequence). The trim removed 6 bases at V and 0 bases at J, leaving 1 base unmatched. The CDR3 spans 14 residues. The CDR3, as DNA: TGTGCCAGCAGCGGGACAGGGGCTAACTATGGCTACACCTTC. The encoded protein is CASSGTGANYGYTF.

Remarks on this clone: This sequence may be a read error, since a much larger clone differs from it by one base. The V gene is TRBV5-1, the J gene TRBJ2-3; 12 bases match TRBD2. The CDR3 sequence is 16 residues long. Germline CDR1 and CDR2: SGHRS and YFSETQ. CDR3 sequence: CASSLGLAGDTDAQYF. The DNA for the CDR3 is TGCGCCAGCAGCTTGGGACTAGCGGGAGATACAGATGCGCAGTATTTT.

This clone was observed at least ten times. Other DNA variants within this sample encode the same CDR3. The V and J genes are TRBV7-9 and TRBJ1-5; D may be TRBD1 (5 bases). Germline V CDR1 and CDR2: SEHNR, FQNEAQ (reference sequence). Trimming removed 5 bases from V and 2 bases from J, with 10 bases in between. The CDR3 contains 14 residues. CDR3 sequence reads: CASSRGGGNQPQHF. The CDR3 coding sequence is TGTGCCAGCAGCCGGGGGGGAGGCAATCAGCCCCAGCATTTT.

This clone was observed a single time. The rearrangement joins TRBV15 to TRBJ2-4; D may be TRBD2 (5 bases). CDR1 and CDR2 from the germline V gene are LNHNV and YYDKDF (reference sequence). Trimming pared 5 bases from V and 6 bases from J, leaving 17 bases between. The CDR3 runs to 15 residues. Here the CDR3 reads CATSLARSNTNIQYF. DNA of the CDR3: TGTGCCACCAGCCTAGCTCGATCCAATACAAACATTCAGTACTTC.

This sequence joins TRBV10-1 and TRBJ2-1; possible D gene TRBD1, 7 bases. Germline loops: CDR1 WNHNN, CDR2 SYGVQD (reference sequence). Trimming pared 1 base from V and 9 bases from J, leaving 13 bases between. The CDR3 totals 14 residues. The chain's CDR3 is CASSEWRGRGEQFF. The CDR3 nucleotides read TGCGCCAGCAGTGAGTGGAGGGGGCGCGGTGAGCAGTTCTTC.

Regarding this clone: The same CDR3 also results from other DNA sequences found in this sample. The chain employs TRBV20-1 and TRBJ2-7; D possibly corresponds to TRBD1 (6 bases). CDR1 DFQATT and CDR2 SNEGSKA come from the germline V gene (reference sequence). CDR3 size: 11 residues. V was cut by 5 bases and J by 8 bases, with 13 bases left in between. CDR3 amino acids: CSASRQGKQYF. In DNA, the CDR3 is TGCAGTGCTTCGCGCCAGGGGAAGCAGTACTTC.

The chain carries TRBV7-9 and TRBJ2-5; D unclear. The V and J ends lost 2 bases and 5 bases respectively, with 9 bases between them. CDR1 is SEHNR and CDR2 is FQNEAQ in the germline V gene (reference sequence). The CDR3 runs to 13 residues. The CDR3 DNA is TGTGCCAGCAGCTTACTAGACGTCGAGACCCAGTACTTC. Its protein product is CASSLLDVETQYF.

This clone was picked up one time. The chain recombines TRBV29-1 with TRBJ2-7; D unresolved. V gave up 2 bases and J gave up 3 bases, with 5 bases separating them. CDR3 length: 11 residues. CDR1 is SQVTM and CDR2 is ANQGSEA in the germline V gene. CDR3 in amino acids: CSVETGYEQYF. Written as DNA, the CDR3 is TGCAGCGTTGAAACCGGCTACGAGCAGTACTTC.

The DNA of the CDR3 is TGCGCCAGCAGTCACAATAAACCGCCAAACACCGGGGAGCTGTTTTTT. Residues: CASSHNKPPNTGELFF. The chain joins TRBV10-1 to TRBJ2-2; D unclear. Looked up from germline, CDR1 is WNHNN and CDR2 is SYGVQD (reference sequence). Trimming cost V 5 bases and J 2 bases, with 15 bases left between them. This CDR3 has 16 residues.

This sequence joins TRBV11-2 and TRBJ1-2; 9 bases line up with TRBD1. This CDR3 is 14 amino acids long. Germline values: CDR1 SGHAT, CDR2 FQNNGV. The J segment lost 4 bases and the V segment lost 4 bases, leaving 4 bases of the junction unmatched. The chain's CDR3 is CASSSDRGGYGYTF. CDR3 nucleotide sequence: TGTGCCAGCAGCTCGGACAGGGGCGGCTATGGCTACACCTTC.

The rearrangement joins TRBV19 to TRBJ1-2, with 7 bases lining up with TRBD1. After removal of 6 bases from V and 4 bases from J, the junction contained 8 bases not matched to a gene. The CDR3 sequence is 14 residues long. Germline CDR1 LNHDA, CDR2 SQIVND (reference sequence). Here the CDR3 DNA reads TGTGCCAGTAGCCGCCTCGACAGGGCCTATGGCTACACCTTC. This sequence encodes CASSRLDRAYGYTF.